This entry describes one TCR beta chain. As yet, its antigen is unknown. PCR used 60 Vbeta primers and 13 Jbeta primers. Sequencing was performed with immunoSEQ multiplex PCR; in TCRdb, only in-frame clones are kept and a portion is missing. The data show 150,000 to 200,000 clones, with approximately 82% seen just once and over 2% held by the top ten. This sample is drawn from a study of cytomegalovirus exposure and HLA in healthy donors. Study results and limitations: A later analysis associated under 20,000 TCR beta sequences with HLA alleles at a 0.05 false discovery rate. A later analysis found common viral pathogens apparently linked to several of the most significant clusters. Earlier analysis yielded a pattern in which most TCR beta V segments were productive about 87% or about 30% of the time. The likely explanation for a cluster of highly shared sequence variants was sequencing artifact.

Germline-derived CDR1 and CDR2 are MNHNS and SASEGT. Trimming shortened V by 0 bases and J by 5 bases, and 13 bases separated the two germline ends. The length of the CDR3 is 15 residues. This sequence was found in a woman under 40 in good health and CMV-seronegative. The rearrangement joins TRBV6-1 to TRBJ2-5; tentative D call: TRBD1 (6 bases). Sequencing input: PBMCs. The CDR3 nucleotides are TGTGCCAGCAGTGAAGCGCAGGGGTTGTGGGAGACCCAGTACTTC. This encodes CASSEAQGLWETQYF.